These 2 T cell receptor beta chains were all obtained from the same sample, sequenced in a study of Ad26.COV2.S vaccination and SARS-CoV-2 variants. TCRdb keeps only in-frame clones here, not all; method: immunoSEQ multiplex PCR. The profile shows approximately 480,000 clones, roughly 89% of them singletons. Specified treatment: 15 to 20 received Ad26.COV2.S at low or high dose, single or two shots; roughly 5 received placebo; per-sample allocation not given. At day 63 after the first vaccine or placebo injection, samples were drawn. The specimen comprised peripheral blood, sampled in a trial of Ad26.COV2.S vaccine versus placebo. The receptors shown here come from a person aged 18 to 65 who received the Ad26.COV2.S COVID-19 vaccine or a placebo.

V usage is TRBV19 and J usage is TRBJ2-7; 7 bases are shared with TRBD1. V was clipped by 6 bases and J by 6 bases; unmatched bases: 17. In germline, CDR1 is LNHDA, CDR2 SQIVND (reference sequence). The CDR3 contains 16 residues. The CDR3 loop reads CASSLRGPSEVSEQYF. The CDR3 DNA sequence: TGTGCCAGTAGCCTGAGGGGGCCATCCGAGGTCTCCGAGCAGTACTTC.

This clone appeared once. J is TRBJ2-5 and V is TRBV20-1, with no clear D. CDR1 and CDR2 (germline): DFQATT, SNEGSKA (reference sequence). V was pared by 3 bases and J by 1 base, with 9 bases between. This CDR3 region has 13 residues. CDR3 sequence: CSASPGSQETQYF. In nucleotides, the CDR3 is TGCAGTGCTAGTCCCGGTTCCCAAGAGACCCAGTACTTC.